A single sample gave rise to the 28 T cell receptor beta chains below, sequenced in a study of T cell changes during pregnancy in multiple sclerosis. Data came from immunoSEQ multiplex PCR; TCRdb stores just in-frame clones and leaves some out. The table lists around 61,000 clones, about 90% of them singletons. Material: peripheral blood, obtained in the first trimester of pregnancy. These receptors all come from a female donor in good health, enrolled as a control in a pregnancy study.

The V gene is TRBV4-2, the J gene TRBJ2-1; no clear D. V was cut by 0 bases and J by 7 bases, with 13 bases left in between. Germline lookup yields CDR1 LGHNA and CDR2 YNFKEQ. This CDR3 region has 15 residues. The CDR3 nucleotides read TGTGCCAGCAGCCAAGACCACAGACGTAGAAATGAGCAGTTCTTC. It translates to CASSQDHRRRNEQFF.

The rearrangement uses TRBV19 and TRBJ2-7; maybe TRBD1 (6 bases). V gave up 0 bases and J gave up 7 bases, with 19 bases separating them. CDR3 size: 16 residues. Germline V gene lookup returns CDR1 LNHDA and CDR2 SQIVND (reference sequence). This CDR3 is CASSIEFGQLVWEQYF. As DNA, the CDR3 is TGTGCCAGTAGTATAGAATTCGGACAGCTGGTTTGGGAGCAGTACTTC.

The chain is built from TRBV18 and TRBJ1-5, with a weak D call TRBD1 (5 bases). The CDR3 extends over 15 amino acids. Germline V gives CDR1 KGHSH, CDR2 LQKENI. Trimming pared 6 bases from V and 3 bases from J, leaving 15 bases between. The CDR3 spells CASSPGESYNQPQHF. In DNA form, the CDR3 reads TGTGCCAGCTCCCCGGGGGAGTCGTACAATCAGCCCCAGCATTTT.

The rearrangement joins TRBV28 to TRBJ1-5; 7 nucleotides match TRBD1. V gave up 5 bases and J gave up 1 base; unmatched junction bases: 5. Germline values: CDR1 MDHEN, CDR2 SYDVKM. The CDR3 length is 15 residues. The CDR3 coding sequence is TGTGCCAGCAGTCCGACAGGGTCCAGCAATCAGCCCCAGCATTTT. Translating it yields CASSPTGSSNQPQHF.

The gene calls are TRBV10-3 and TRBJ1-5, with 8 bases aligning to TRBD1. Per germline, CDR1 ENHRY and CDR2 SYGVKD. The CDR3 totals 14 residues. V lost 6 bases and J lost 7; bases outside the gene matches: 8. CDR3 coding DNA: TGTGCCATCAGGGAAGACAGGGGTCACCAGCCCCAGCATTTT. Protein: CAIREDRGHQPQHF.

J is TRBJ1-1 and V is TRBV12-5; 7 bases map to TRBD1. Germline loops: CDR1 LGHNT, CDR2 FRNRAP. The CDR3 is 15 residues long. The V gene end was trimmed by 2 bases and the J gene end by 1 base; junction bases not matched to a gene: 4. The CDR3 bases are TGTGCTAGTGGTTTGTTTACAGGGGAGAACACTGAAGCTTTCTTT. Translating gives CASGLFTGENTEAFF.

The chain couples TRBV6-1 to TRBJ2-5, with TRBD1 as a possible D gene (5 bases). This CDR3 is built from 14 residues. Germline loops: CDR1 MNHNS, CDR2 SASEGT. V was clipped by 4 bases and J by 5 bases, with 14 bases between them. The CDR3: CASSGLQGSETQYF. The CDR3 region has the DNA TGTGCCAGCAGTGGGCTGCAGGGATCGGAGACCCAGTACTTC.

The V gene is TRBV21-1, the J gene TRBJ2-7; the table's D call, TRBD1, was not checked against the DNA. TRBV21-1 is annotated as a pseudogene. The CDR3 loop spans 13 amino acids. In nucleotides, the CDR3 is TGTGCCAGCAACACAGGGGGTGGTCTCGAGCAGTACTTC. Translating it yields CASNTGGGLEQYF.

The V call is TRBV19, the J call TRBJ1-2; TRBD1 might be the D (5 bases). This CDR3 spans 15 amino acids. Germline values: CDR1 LNHDA, CDR2 SQIVND (reference sequence). The V and J ends lost 0 bases and 5 bases respectively, with 13 bases between them. In DNA form, the CDR3 reads TGTGCCAGTAGTATAGATCTCAGGGAATTTTATGGCTACACCTTC. It translates to CASSIDLREFYGYTF.

The J gene is TRBJ1-1, the V gene TRBV4-3; D remains ambiguous. Germline values: CDR1 LGHNA, CDR2 YSLEER. V lost 0 bases and J 5 bases, leaving 7 bases between the germline ends. The CDR3 runs 13 residues. CDR3 residues: CASSQDFRTEAFF. The CDR3 DNA reads TGCGCCAGCAGCCAAGATTTCAGGACTGAAGCTTTCTTT.

The CDR3 protein is CASSQAGGRPDTQYF. In nucleotides, the CDR3 is TGCGCCAGCAGCCAAGCGGGGGGGCGTCCCGATACGCAGTATTTT. This chain connects TRBV5-1 to TRBJ2-3, with 10 bases aligning to TRBD2. CDR3 length equals 15 residues. J was trimmed by 6 bases and V by 4 bases; bases with no gene match: 8. Germline-derived CDR1 and CDR2 are SGHRS and YFSETQ.

The CDR3 DNA is TGTGCCAGCAGCTTAAGCTCGGGCGGGGGAACAGATACGCAGTATTTT. Translation: CASSLSSGGGTDTQYF. This chain uses TRBV7-2 with TRBJ2-3, with 7 bases lining up with TRBD2. Germline assignment: CDR1 SGHTA and CDR2 FQGNSA. This CDR3 has 16 amino acids. V trimming: 2 bases; J trimming: 3 bases; junction bases outside the gene matches: 8.

CDR3 nucleotides: TGTGCCTGGATAGGGACAGGGCGTTCACCCCTCCACTTT. Amino acids: CAWIGTGRSPLHF. This chain uses TRBV30 with TRBJ1-6; 9 bases align to TRBD1. The germline V gene encodes CDR1 GTSNPN and CDR2 SVGIG (reference sequence). The CDR3 consists of 13 residues. The ends lost 4 bases at V and 9 bases at J; junction bases unmatched: 4. Combining the CDR3 with reference TRBV30 and TRBJ1-6 gives the whole variable domain SQTIHQWPATLVQPVGSPLSLECTVEGTSNPNLYWYRQAAGRGLQLLFYSVGIGQISSEVPQNLSASRPQDRQFILSSKKLLLSDSGFYLCAWIGTGRSPLHFGNGTRLTVT.

The J gene is TRBJ2-7, the V gene TRBV7-9, with a tentative D call TRBD2 (7 bases). CDR1 and CDR2 from the germline V gene are SEHNR and FQNEAQ (reference sequence). The CDR3 is 14 residues long. Between the trimmed V and J ends, which lost 5 bases and 6 bases, there was a span of 17 bases. The CDR3 here is CASSPKGGGGEQYF. The CDR3 DNA is TGTGCCAGCAGCCCTAAGGGGGGGGGCGGCGAGCAGTACTTC.

V is TRBV5-6 and J is TRBJ2-3, with 10 bases aligning to TRBD2. CDR1 SGHDT and CDR2 YYEEEE come from the germline V gene. Losses at the gene ends were 1 base for V and 2 bases for J; bases not matched to a gene: 1. This CDR3 region has 15 residues. In DNA, the CDR3 is TGTGCCAGCAGCTTGACTAGCGGGGACACAGATACGCAGTATTTT. It translates to CASSLTSGDTDTQYF.

The CDR3 sequence is CASSKDSNTEAFF. Here the CDR3 DNA reads TGTGCCAGCAGTAAAGACAGTAACACTGAAGCTTTCTTT. The chain is built from TRBV6-5 and TRBJ1-1, with D possibly being TRBD1 (5 bases). This CDR3 contains 13 residues. Per germline, CDR1 MNHEY and CDR2 SVGAGI. V was trimmed by 5 bases and J by 2 bases, leaving 9 bases between them.

V gene TRBV9 combines with J gene TRBJ1-1; 8 nucleotides line up with TRBD1. The CDR3 spans 14 residues. Losses at the gene ends were 0 bases for V and 8 bases for J; bases not matched to a gene: 6. CDR1 is SGDLS and CDR2 is YYNGEE in the germline V gene. The CDR3 region is CASSVESGGAEAFF. The CDR3 nucleotides read TGTGCCAGCAGCGTAGAATCAGGGGGCGCGGAAGCTTTCTTT.

The chain combines TRBV5-1 with TRBJ1-1, with 8 nucleotides matching TRBD1. V lost 5 bases, J lost 0 bases, and 6 bases stayed unmatched. CDR3 size: 15 residues. Germline V gene data show CDR1 as SGHRS and CDR2 as YFSETQ. CDR3 in DNA: TGCGCCAGCAGGGCAGGGGGCATTATGAACACTGAAGCTTTCTTT. The encoded protein is CASRAGGIMNTEAFF.

This chain connects TRBV4-3 to TRBJ2-7; 9 positions match TRBD1. Per germline, CDR1 LGHNA and CDR2 YSLEER. The J segment lost 7 bases and the V segment lost 4 bases, leaving 5 bases of the junction unmatched. The CDR3 runs 13 residues. CDR3 in amino acids: CASSPGQGREQYF. The CDR3 nucleotides read TGCGCCAGCAGCCCCGGACAGGGGCGGGAGCAGTACTTC.

The rearrangement uses TRBV12-5 and TRBJ1-1, with D possibly matching TRBD1 (5 bases). Germline CDR1 reads LGHNT; CDR2 reads FRNRAP. The CDR3 is 15 residues long. V shed 5 bases and J shed 3 bases, with 16 bases lying between them. The CDR3 protein is CASGTRQTSHTEAFF. Here the CDR3 DNA reads TGTGCTAGTGGTACACGACAGACCTCGCACACTGAAGCTTTCTTT.

On this clone itself: This sample also contains other DNA sequences that code for the same CDR3. The chain combines TRBV9 with TRBJ1-1; 8 bases agree with TRBD1. J was trimmed by 3 bases and V by 4 bases; bases with no gene match: 8. The CDR3 extends over 15 amino acids. Looked up from germline, CDR1 is SGDLS and CDR2 is YYNGEE. CDR3 nucleotide sequence: TGTGCCAGCAGCTTTCAGACAGGGGTAGACACTGAAGCTTTCTTT. Translation gives CASSFQTGVDTEAFF.

This chain links TRBV18 with TRBJ1-1, with 7 positions matching TRBD1. The CDR3 runs 16 residues. CDR1 and CDR2 from the germline V gene are KGHSH and LQKENI. J gave up 5 bases and V 2 bases, and 11 bases lay outside the gene matches. The CDR3 here is CASSPGGTGAQTEAFF. CDR3 sequence (DNA): TGTGCCAGCTCACCAGGGGGTACAGGGGCCCAAACTGAAGCTTTCTTT.

There are a few counts of this clone. V is TRBV7-2 and J is TRBJ1-2, with D possibly TRBD1 on 5 matching bases. The CDR3 has 13 residues. V gave up 8 bases and J gave up 8 bases, with 18 bases separating them. Germline values: CDR1 SGHTA, CDR2 FQGNSA. The CDR3 DNA follows: TGTGCCAGCGAAGGGGCCGACTCAGGGGGCTACACCTTC. Translation gives CASEGADSGGYTF.

The chain joins TRBV2 to TRBJ1-6; D ambiguous. This CDR3 region has 12 residues. V gave up 5 bases and J gave up 7 bases, with 6 bases separating them. Germline V gives CDR1 SNHLY, CDR2 FYNNEI. In DNA form, the CDR3 reads TGTGCCAGCAGTAATCCGAATTCACCCCTCCACTTT. This sequence encodes CASSNPNSPLHF.

V is TRBV5-5 and J is TRBJ2-3, with D maybe TRBD2 (7 bases). Germline V lookup: CDR1 SGHKS, CDR2 YYEKEE (reference sequence). The V end lost 4 bases, the J end lost 8 bases, and 17 bases lay between the germline ends. CDR3 length equals 14 residues. CDR3 loop: CASSPWGGRVTQYF. CDR3 sequence (DNA): TGTGCCAGCAGCCCTTGGGGGGGGCGAGTTACGCAGTATTTT.

CDR3 sequence (DNA): TGTGCCAGCAGTTTGAGAGGTGCGTCCTATAATTCACCCCTCCACTTT. Translation: CASSLRGASYNSPLHF. The rearrangement uses TRBV27 and TRBJ1-6, with D uncertain. This CDR3 is built from 16 residues. Trimming removed 3 bases at V and 1 base at J, with 10 bases between. Germline loops: CDR1 MNHEY, CDR2 SMNVEV (reference sequence).

This chain joins TRBV2 and TRBJ1-1; D may be TRBD1 (5 bases). V lost 5 bases, J lost 0 bases, and 13 bases lay in between. Germline V gene sequence: CDR1 SNHLY, CDR2 FYNNEI. The CDR3 loop spans 15 amino acids. In DNA form, the CDR3 reads TGTGCCAGCAGTAATACGGGGGGGGTGAACACTGAAGCTTTCTTT. Translating gives CASSNTGGVNTEAFF.

J is TRBJ2-7 and V is TRBV19; TRBD1 matches 7 bases. The junction had 5 bases not matched to a gene; V was cut back by 4 bases and J by 5 bases. The CDR3 has 13 residues. Germline CDR1 LNHDA, CDR2 SQIVND (reference sequence). CDR3 sequence (DNA): TGTGCCAGTAGTAGGACAGGCCGAAACGAGCAGTACTTC. This encodes CASSRTGRNEQYF.